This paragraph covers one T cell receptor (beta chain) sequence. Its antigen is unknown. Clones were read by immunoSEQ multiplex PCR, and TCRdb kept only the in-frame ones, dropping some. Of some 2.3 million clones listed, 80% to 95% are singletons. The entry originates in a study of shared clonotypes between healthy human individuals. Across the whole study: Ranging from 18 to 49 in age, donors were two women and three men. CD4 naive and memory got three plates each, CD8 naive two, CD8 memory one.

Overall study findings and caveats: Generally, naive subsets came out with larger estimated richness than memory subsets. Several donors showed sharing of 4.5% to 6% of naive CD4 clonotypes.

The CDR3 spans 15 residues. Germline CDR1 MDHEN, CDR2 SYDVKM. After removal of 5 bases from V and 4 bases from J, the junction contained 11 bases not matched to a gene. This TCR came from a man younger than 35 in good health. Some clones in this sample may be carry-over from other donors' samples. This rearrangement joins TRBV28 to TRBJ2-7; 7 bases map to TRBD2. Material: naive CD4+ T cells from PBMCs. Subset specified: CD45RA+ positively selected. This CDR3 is CASSLPGGREYEQYF. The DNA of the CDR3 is TGTGCCAGCAGTCTCCCGGGGGGAAGGGAGTACGAGCAGTACTTC.